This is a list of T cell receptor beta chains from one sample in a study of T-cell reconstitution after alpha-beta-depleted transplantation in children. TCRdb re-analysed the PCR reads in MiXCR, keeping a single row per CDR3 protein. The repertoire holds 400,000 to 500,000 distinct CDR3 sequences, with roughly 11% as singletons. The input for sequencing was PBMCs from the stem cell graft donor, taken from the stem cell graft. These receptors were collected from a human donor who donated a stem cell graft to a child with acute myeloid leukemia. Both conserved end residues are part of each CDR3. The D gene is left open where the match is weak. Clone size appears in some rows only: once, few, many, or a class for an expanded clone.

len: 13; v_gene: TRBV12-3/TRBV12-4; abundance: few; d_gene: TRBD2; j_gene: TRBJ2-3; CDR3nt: TGTGCCAGCAGGAAGACTAGCTTGGATACGCAGTATTTT; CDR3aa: CASRKTSLDTQYF
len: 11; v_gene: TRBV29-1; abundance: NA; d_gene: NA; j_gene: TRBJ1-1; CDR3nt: TGCAGCGTTGTACAGGGCACTGAAGCTTTCTTT; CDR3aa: CSVVQGTEAFF
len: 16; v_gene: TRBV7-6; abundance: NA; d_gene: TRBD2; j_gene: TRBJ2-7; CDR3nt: TGTGCCAGCAGCCCACAGACTAGCGAAGACCTCTACGAGCAGTACTTC; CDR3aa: CASSPQTSEDLYEQYF
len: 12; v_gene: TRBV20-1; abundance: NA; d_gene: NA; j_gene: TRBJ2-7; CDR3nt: TGCAGTGCTAGATGGGTAGCGGACGAGCAGTACTTC; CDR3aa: CSARWVADEQYF
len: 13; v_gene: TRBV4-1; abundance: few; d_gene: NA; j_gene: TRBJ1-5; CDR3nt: TGCGCCAGCAGCCCGGCGGAGAATCAGCCCCAGCATTTT; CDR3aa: CASSPAENQPQHF
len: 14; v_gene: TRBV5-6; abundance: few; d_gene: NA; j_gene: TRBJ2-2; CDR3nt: TGTGCCAGCAGCTTTGCGACTAGGACCGGGGAGCTGTTTTTT; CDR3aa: CASSFATRTGELFF
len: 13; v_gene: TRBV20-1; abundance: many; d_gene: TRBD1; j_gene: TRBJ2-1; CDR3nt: TGCAGTGCTAGAACAGGGGGTCTCAATGAGCAGTTCTTC; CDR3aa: CSARTGGLNEQFF
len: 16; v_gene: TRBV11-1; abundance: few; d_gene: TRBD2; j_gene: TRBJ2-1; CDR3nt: TGTGCCAGCAGCTTAGCGCGACTAGCGGCCCCCGGGGAGCAGTTCTTC; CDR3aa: CASSLARLAAPGEQFF
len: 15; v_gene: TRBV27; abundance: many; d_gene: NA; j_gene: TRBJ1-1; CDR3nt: TGTGCCAGCAGCCCGGGGGGAGGGGTTGGGACTGAAGCTTTCTTT; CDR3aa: CASSPGGGVGTEAFF
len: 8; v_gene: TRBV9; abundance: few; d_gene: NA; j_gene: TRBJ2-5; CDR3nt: TGTGCCAGCAGCGCTTCGTACTTC; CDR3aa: CASSASYF
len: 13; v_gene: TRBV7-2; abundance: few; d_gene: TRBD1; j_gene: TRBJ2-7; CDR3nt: TGTGCCAGCAAATACAGGGGATCCTACGAGCAGTACTTC; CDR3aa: CASKYRGSYEQYF
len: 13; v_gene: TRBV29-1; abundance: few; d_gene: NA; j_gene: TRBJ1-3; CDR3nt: TGCAGCGTTGTATCAGGGGCTAGAAACACCATATATTTT; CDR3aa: CSVVSGARNTIYF
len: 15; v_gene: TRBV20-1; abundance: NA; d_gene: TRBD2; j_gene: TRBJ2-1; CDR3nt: TGCAGTGCTAGAACTAGCGGGGGGCCCTACAATGAGCAGTTCTTC; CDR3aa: CSARTSGGPYNEQFF
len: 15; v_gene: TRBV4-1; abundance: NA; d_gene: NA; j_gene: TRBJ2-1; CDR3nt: TGCGCCAGCAGCCAGGAAGGGAGGATCTACAATGAGCAGTTCTTC; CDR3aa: CASSQEGRIYNEQFF
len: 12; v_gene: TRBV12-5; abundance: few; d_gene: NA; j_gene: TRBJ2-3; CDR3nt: TGTGCTAGTGGTTTAGGTCCAGATACGCAGTATTTT; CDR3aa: CASGLGPDTQYF
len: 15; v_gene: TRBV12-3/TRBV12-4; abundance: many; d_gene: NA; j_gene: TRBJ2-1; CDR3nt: TGTGCCAGCAGGACAGAGACAGGTCGCTACAATGAGCAGTTCTTC; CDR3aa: CASRTETGRYNEQFF
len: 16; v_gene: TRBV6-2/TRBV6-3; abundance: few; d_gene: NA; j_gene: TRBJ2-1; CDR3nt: TGTGCCAGCAGTTACGGAGGGTCAGCGTCCTACAATGAGCAGTTCTTC; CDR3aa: CASSYGGSASYNEQFF
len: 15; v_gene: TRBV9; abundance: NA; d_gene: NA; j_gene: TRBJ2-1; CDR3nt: TGTGCCAGCAGCGTAGAGACAGAAGGCGGGAATGAGCAGTTCTTC; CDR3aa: CASSVETEGGNEQFF
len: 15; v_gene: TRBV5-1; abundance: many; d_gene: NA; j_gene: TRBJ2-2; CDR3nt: TGCGCCAGCAGCGCGGTGTCTTTTAACACCGGGGAGCTGTTTTTT; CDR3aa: CASSAVSFNTGELFF
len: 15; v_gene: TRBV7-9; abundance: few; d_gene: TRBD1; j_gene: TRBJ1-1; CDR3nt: TGTGCCAGCAGCTCCCCGGGCAGGGGGTTGACTGAAGCTTTCTTT; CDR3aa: CASSSPGRGLTEAFF
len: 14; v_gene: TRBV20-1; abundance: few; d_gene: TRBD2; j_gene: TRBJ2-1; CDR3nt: TGCAGTGCTAGTGGCCTCGGGAGGGTCGATGAGCAGTTCTTC; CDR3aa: CSASGLGRVDEQFF
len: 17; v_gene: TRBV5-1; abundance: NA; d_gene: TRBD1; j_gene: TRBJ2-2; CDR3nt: TGCGCCAGCAGCCGTTCCGGGACAGGGGTAAACACCGGGGAGCTGTTTTTT; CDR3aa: CASSRSGTGVNTGELFF
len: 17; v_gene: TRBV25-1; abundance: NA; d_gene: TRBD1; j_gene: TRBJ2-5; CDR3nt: TGTGCCAGCAGTAGACTTCCGGGACAGGGGCGTCAAGAGACCCAGTACTTC; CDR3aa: CASSRLPGQGRQETQYF
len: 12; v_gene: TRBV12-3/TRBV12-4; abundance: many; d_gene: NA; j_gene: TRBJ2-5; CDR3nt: TGTGCCAGCGGGCGAGACGGGTGGTCGCCTTACTTC; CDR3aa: CASGRDGWSPYF
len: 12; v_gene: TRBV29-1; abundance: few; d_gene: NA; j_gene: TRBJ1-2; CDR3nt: TGCAGCGTTGAAGCGGGGGATATGAGCTACACCTTC; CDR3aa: CSVEAGDMSYTF
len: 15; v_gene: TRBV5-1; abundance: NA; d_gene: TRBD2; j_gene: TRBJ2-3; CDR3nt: TGCGCCAGCAGCCCCGAGACTAGCAGCACAGATACGCAGTATTTT; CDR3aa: CASSPETSSTDTQYF
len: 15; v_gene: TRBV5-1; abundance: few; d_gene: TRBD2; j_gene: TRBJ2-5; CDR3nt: TGCGCCAGCAGCTTGGAGCCTAGCGGGGTGGAGACCCAGTACTTC; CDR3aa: CASSLEPSGVETQYF
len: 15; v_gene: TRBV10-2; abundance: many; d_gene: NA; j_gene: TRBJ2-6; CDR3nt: TGCGCCAGCAGTGACTCTAACTCTGGGGCCAACGTCCTGACTTTC; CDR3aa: CASSDSNSGANVLTF
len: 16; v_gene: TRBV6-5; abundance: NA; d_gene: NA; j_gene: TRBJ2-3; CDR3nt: TGTGCCAGCAGTTACACCTCGATGGGGTACACAGATACGCAGTATTTT; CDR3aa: CASSYTSMGYTDTQYF
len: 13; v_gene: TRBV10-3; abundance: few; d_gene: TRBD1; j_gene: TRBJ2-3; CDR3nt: TGTGCCATCAGACAGGGGTCGGCAGATACGCAGTATTTT; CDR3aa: CAIRQGSADTQYF
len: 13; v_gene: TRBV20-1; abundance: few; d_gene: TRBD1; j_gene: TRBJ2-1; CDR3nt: TGCAGTGCAAACCCCCCAGGGGGCAATGAGCAGTTCTTC; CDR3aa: CSANPPGGNEQFF
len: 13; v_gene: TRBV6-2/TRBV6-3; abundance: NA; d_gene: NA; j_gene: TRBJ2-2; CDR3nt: TGTGCCAGCAGAAAATCGAACACCGGGGAGCTGTTTTTT; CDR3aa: CASRKSNTGELFF
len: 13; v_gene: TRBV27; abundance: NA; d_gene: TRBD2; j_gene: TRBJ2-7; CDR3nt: TGTGCCAGTAGGACTAGCGGGAGTGACGAGCAGTACTTC; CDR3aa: CASRTSGSDEQYF
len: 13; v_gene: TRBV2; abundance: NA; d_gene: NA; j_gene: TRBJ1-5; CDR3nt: TGTGCCAGCAGAACAGAATACAATCAGCCCCAGCATTTT; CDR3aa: CASRTEYNQPQHF
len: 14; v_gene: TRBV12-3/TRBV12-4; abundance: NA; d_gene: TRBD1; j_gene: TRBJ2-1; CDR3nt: TGTGCCAGCAGTTTACCAGACAGGGGGATTGAGCAGTTCTTC; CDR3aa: CASSLPDRGIEQFF
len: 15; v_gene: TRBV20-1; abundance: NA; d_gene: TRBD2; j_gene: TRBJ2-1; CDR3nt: TGCAGTGCTAGAGGAGGCGCGGGGGGGCACAATGAGCAGTTCTTC; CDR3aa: CSARGGAGGHNEQFF
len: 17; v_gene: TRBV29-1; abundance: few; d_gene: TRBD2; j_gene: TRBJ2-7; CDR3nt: TGCAGCGTACTCGGACTAGCGGAAGACCTCCCTACCTACGAGCAGTACTTC; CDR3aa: CSVLGLAEDLPTYEQYF
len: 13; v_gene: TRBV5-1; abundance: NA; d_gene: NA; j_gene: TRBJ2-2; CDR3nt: TGCGCCAGCAGCTCGATAGCCCCCCGGGAGCTGTTTTTT; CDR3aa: CASSSIAPRELFF
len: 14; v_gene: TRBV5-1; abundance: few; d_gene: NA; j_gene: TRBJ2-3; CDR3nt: TGCGCCAGCAGCTTGGGTACCCAGGGGGATACGCAGTATTTT; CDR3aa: CASSLGTQGDTQYF
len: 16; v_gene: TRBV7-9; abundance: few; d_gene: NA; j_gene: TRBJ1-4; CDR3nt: TGTGCCAGCAGCCCCTTCGTCGGAGCAACTAATGAAAAACTGTTTTTT; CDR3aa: CASSPFVGATNEKLFF
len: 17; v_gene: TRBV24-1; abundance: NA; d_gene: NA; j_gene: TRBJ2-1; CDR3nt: TGTGCCACCAGTGATTTGAGGTACGGCAGCTCCTACAATGAGCAGTTCTTC; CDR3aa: CATSDLRYGSSYNEQFF
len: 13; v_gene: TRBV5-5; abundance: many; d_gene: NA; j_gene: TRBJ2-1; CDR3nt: TGTGCCAGCAGCTCGGGGCCCTACAATGAGCAGTTCTTC; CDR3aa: CASSSGPYNEQFF
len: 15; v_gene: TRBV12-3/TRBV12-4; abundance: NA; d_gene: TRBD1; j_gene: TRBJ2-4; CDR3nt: TGTGCCAGCAGTCTTGGGACAGGGGGCATGAGGGAACAGTACTTC; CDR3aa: CASSLGTGGMREQYF
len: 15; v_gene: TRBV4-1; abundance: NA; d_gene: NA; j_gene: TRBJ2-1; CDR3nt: TGCGCCAGCAGCCAAGTGCTAAGCGTGTACAATGAGCAGTTCTTC; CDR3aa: CASSQVLSVYNEQFF
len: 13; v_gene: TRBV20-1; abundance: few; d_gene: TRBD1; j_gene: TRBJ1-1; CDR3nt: TGCAGTGCTAGAGTGACTGGGACAGAGGAAGCTTTCTTT; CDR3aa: CSARVTGTEEAFF
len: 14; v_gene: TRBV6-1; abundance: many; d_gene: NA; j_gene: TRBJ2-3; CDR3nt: TGTGCCAGCAGCCCAACGTGGGGAGGAGATACGCAGTATTTT; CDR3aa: CASSPTWGGDTQYF
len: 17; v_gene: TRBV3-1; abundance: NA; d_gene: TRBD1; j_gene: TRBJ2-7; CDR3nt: TGTGCCAGCAGCCAAGCAAGGCCGGGACAGGGGATACACGAGCAGTACTTC; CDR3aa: CASSQARPGQGIHEQYF
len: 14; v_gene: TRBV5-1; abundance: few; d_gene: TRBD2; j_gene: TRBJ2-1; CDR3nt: TGCGCCAGCAGAGAGGGGACTAGCTCCAGTGAGCAGTTCTTC; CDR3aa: CASREGTSSSEQFF
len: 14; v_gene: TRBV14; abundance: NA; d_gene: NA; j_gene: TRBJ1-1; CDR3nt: TGTGCCAGCAGCCAAGATCTTCTAGGAAATGAAGCTTTCTTT; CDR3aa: CASSQDLLGNEAFF
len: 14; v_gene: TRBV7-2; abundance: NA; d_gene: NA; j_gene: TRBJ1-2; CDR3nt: TGTGCCAGCAGCTTATATGGGGAGTTCAATGGCTACACCTTC; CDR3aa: CASSLYGEFNGYTF
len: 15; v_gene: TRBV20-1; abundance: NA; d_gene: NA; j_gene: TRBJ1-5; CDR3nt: TGCAGTGCTAGAGATCAGGGCAGCCAAAATCAGCCCCAGCATTTT; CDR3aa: CSARDQGSQNQPQHF
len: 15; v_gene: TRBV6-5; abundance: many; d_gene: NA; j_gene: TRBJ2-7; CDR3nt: TGTGCCAGCAGTTACTCGTCGAAGGGGGGCTACGAGCAGTACTTC; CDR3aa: CASSYSSKGGYEQYF
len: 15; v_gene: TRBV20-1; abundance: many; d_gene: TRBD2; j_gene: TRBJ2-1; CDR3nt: TGCAGTGCCAGGACTAGCGGTCGCTCCTACAATGAGCAGTTCTTC; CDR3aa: CSARTSGRSYNEQFF
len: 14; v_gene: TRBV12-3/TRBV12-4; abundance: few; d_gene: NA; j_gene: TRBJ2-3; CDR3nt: TGTGCCAGCAGTTTAGTTCCCAGACCAGATACGCAGTATTTT; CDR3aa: CASSLVPRPDTQYF
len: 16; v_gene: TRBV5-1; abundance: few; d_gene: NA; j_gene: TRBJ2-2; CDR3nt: TGCGCCAGCAGCTTTAGCCCTGTGGCCGGATCCGGGGAGCTGTTTTTT; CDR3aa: CASSFSPVAGSGELFF
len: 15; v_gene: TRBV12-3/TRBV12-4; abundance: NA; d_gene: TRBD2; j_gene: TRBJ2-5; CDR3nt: TGTGCCAGCAGTTCATCTAGCGGGAGACAAGAGACCCAGTACTTC; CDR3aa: CASSSSSGRQETQYF
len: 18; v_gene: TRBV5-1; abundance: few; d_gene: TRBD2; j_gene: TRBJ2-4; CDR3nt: TGCGCCAGCACCGATAGCGGGGGGGCCGTGGGATCCAAAAACATTCAGTACTTC; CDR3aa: CASTDSGGAVGSKNIQYF
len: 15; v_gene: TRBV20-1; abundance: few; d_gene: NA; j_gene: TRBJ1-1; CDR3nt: TGCAGTGCTAGAGAGAGCAGGGGCTCGGTGACTGGAGCTTTCTTT; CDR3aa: CSARESRGSVTGAFF